This T cell receptor (beta chain) was captured by sequencing in a study of T cell changes during pregnancy in multiple sclerosis. This table comes from immunoSEQ multiplex PCR, and its TCRdb copy is limited to in-frame clones, with some not included. The table records over 50,000 clones, roughly 90% of them present only once. Per the germline V gene, CDR1 is LGHNA and CDR2 is YSLEER. Between the trimmed V and J ends, which lost 3 bases and 1 base, there was a span of 18 bases. The CDR3 has 17 amino acids. The V and J genes are TRBV4-3 and TRBJ1-1, with unresolved D. This sequence was found in a female donor with multiple sclerosis, enrolled in a pregnancy study. The sample in question was peripheral blood, obtained in the first trimester of pregnancy. CDR3 sequence: CASSQDVLGESNTEAFF. The CDR3 coding sequence is TGCGCCAGCAGCCAGGATGTCCTTGGGGAGTCGAACACTGAAGCTTTCTTT.